These 18 T cell receptor beta chains were all obtained from the same sample, sequenced in a study of T cells after yellow fever vaccination. TCRdb ran MiXCR on the 5' RACE reads and lists one entry per CDR3 protein. Of under 400,000 distinct CDR3 sequences listed, 12% were seen once; the top ten hold 2.5% to 3.5%. The specimen comprised CD4+ T cells sorted from PBMCs, sampled 15 days after the yellow fever booster vaccination. Receptors were obtained from a man aged 18 to 29 who received the YFV17D yellow fever vaccine.

The CDR3 sequence: CASSLPAAASETQYF. The CDR3 DNA reads as TGTGCCAGCAGCCTTCCGGCAGCAGCATCAGAGACCCAGTACTTC. J is TRBJ2-5 and V is TRBV21-1. TRBV21-1 is termed a pseudogene. This CDR3 region has 15 residues.

The V and J genes are TRBV20-1 and TRBJ1-2; D unclear. CDR1 DFQATT and CDR2 SNEGSKA come from the germline V gene (reference sequence). The germline V and J ends were trimmed by 7 bases and 0 bases, with 9 bases remaining between them. CDR3 size: 12 residues. The CDR3 protein is CSGTGTNYGYTF. In DNA form, the CDR3 reads TGCAGTGGGACGGGTACTAACTATGGCTACACCTTC.

This chain joins TRBV3-1 and TRBJ1-3; the D is unclear. CDR1 is LGHDT, CDR2 YNNKEL, per germline (reference sequence). Trimming took 4 bases from V and 0 from J, leaving 13 bases between them. The CDR3 extends over 16 amino acids. CDR3 loop: CASSPTLQLSGNTIYF. The CDR3 nucleotides read TGTGCCAGCAGCCCCACCCTACAGCTCTCTGGAAACACCATATATTTT.

This clonotype was observed a handful of times. V is TRBV3-2 and J is TRBJ1-5; the table calls TRBD1, which could not be checked here. TRBV3-2 is given as a pseudogene. This CDR3 has 15 amino acids. In nucleotides, the CDR3 is TGTGCCAGCAGCCAAGATCGGGCGGGTTGGCAGCCCCAGCATTTT. Translation gives CASSQDRAGWQPQHF.

This clonotype has only a few counts. The J gene is TRBJ2-3, the V gene TRBV3-1; D might be TRBD2 (6 bases). This CDR3 contains 15 residues. V lost 3 bases to trimming and J lost 0 bases, with 10 bases between them. Per the germline V gene, CDR1 is LGHDT and CDR2 is YNNKEL (reference sequence). CDR3 nucleotides: TGTGCCAGCAGCCATCATGGACTAAGCACAGATACGCAGTATTTT. It codes for CASSHHGLSTDTQYF.

This clonotype turned up a few times. V usage is TRBV9 and J usage is TRBJ2-4, with 9 bases fitting TRBD2. The CDR3 sequence is 16 residues long. Germline loops: CDR1 SGDLS, CDR2 YYNGEE. J lost 1 base, V lost 4 bases, and 6 bases had no gene match. CDR3 in DNA: TGTGCCAGCAGCTCTGCGGGGGGGCTTGCCAAAAACATTCAGTACTTC. Amino acids: CASSSAGGLAKNIQYF.

This chain connects TRBV10-3 to TRBJ2-5; TRBD2 is a possible D gene (6 bases). Trimming cost V 3 bases and J 5 bases, with 16 bases left between them. CDR3 length: 15 amino acids. Germline assignment: CDR1 ENHRY and CDR2 SYGVKD. The CDR3 coding sequence is TGTGCCATCAGTGACGGGCGGGCTGGAGGGGAGACCCAGTACTTC. Its translation is CAISDGRAGGETQYF.

This clonotype has only a few counts. The chain has TRBV28 and TRBJ1-4; D unclear. In germline, CDR1 is MDHEN, CDR2 SYDVKM. CDR3 length: 15 amino acids. V was clipped by 4 bases and J by 0 bases, with 9 bases between them. CDR3 DNA sequence: TGTGCCAGCAGTTCCCCTGTTGCAACTAATGAAAAACTGTTTTTT. This codes for CASSSPVATNEKLFF.

CDR3 in amino acids: CASSHGDRVYEQYF. DNA of the CDR3: TGCGCCAGCAGCCATGGGGACAGGGTGTACGAGCAGTACTTC. This rearrangement joins TRBV5-1 to TRBJ2-7; 9 bases agree with TRBD1. The CDR3 contains 14 residues. V lost 4 bases to trimming and J lost 4 bases; unmatched junction nucleotides: 6. Germline V gene sequence: CDR1 SGHRS, CDR2 YFSETQ.

The rearrangement joins TRBV5-1 to TRBJ1-1; D uncertain. V gave up 4 bases and J gave up 0 bases, with 13 bases separating them. Germline V lookup: CDR1 SGHRS, CDR2 YFSETQ. The CDR3 has 15 amino acids. CDR3 DNA sequence: TGCGCCAGCAGCCCTACAACGGATATGAACACTGAAGCTTTCTTT. Amino acid sequence: CASSPTTDMNTEAFF.

This clonotype was detected a few times. The CDR3, as DNA: TGTGCCAGCATCTTCGTGGAGACCCAGTACTTC. Protein sequence: CASIFVETQYF. V gene TRBV2 combines with J gene TRBJ2-5; D unclear. This CDR3 contains 11 residues. Germline loops: CDR1 SNHLY, CDR2 FYNNEI. Trimming removed 7 bases at V and 5 bases at J, with 8 bases between.

The chain's CDR3 is CASSQDPGTSGEETQYF. The CDR3 bases are TGCGCCAGCAGCCAAGACCCCGGGACTAGCGGGGAAGAGACCCAGTACTTC. The rearrangement joins TRBV4-1 to TRBJ2-5; TRBD2 aligns across 13 bases. The CDR3 has 17 amino acids. The germline V gene has CDR1 MGHRA and CDR2 YSYEKL. Trimming cost V 0 bases and J 3 bases; bases outside gene matches: 4.

This clonotype was recorded at least ten times. The J gene is TRBJ2-1, the V gene TRBV6-5, with 13 positions matching TRBD2. CDR1 and CDR2 (germline): MNHEY, SVGAGI. There are 15 residues in the CDR3. V lost 5 bases, J lost 10 bases, and 8 bases stayed unmatched. The CDR3 protein is CASSQRTSGGVEQFF. For the CDR3, the DNA is TGTGCCAGCAGTCAAAGGACTAGCGGGGGAGTGGAGCAGTTCTTC.

The rearrangement uses TRBV20-1 and TRBJ2-3; TRBD1 matches at 8 bases. Looked up from germline, CDR1 is DFQATT and CDR2 is SNEGSKA (reference sequence). The CDR3 covers 14 residues. The V gene end was trimmed by 6 bases and the J gene end by 1 base; junction bases not matched to a gene: 6. CDR3 bases: TGCAGTGCCAGTGACAGGGGCGGCACAGATACGCAGTATTTT. It encodes CSASDRGGTDTQYF.

This clonotype was seen many times. The CDR3 loop reads CASSLEVGANTGELFF. The CDR3 nucleotides read TGCGCCAGCAGCTTGGAGGTCGGGGCGAACACCGGGGAGCTGTTTTTT. J is TRBJ2-2 and V is TRBV5-1; D may be TRBD2 (5 bases). CDR3 length: 16 residues. Germline V lookup: CDR1 SGHRS, CDR2 YFSETQ. The ends were cut back, 0 bases at V and 0 bases at J, with 9 bases in the middle.

This clonotype turned up a few times. The chain carries TRBV11-1 and TRBJ1-1; 8 bases are a match to TRBD1. Looked up from germline, CDR1 is SGHAT and CDR2 is FQDESV (reference sequence). V lost 3 bases to trimming and J lost 0 bases; unmatched junction nucleotides: 3. CDR3 length: 15 residues. The CDR3 protein is CASSFAGGLNTEAFF. Written as DNA, the CDR3 is TGTGCCAGCAGCTTTGCAGGGGGCCTGAACACTGAAGCTTTCTTT.

This clonotype has at least ten counts. The chain joins TRBV7-2 to TRBJ2-1, with D uncertain. The CDR3 spans 13 residues. CDR1 is SGHTA and CDR2 is FQGNSA in the germline V gene. V lost 7 bases and J 8 bases, leaving 15 bases between the germline ends. This CDR3 reads CASTLHASDEQFF. The CDR3 nucleotides read TGTGCCAGCACCCTGCATGCTTCCGATGAGCAGTTCTTC.

The chain links TRBV27 to TRBJ2-3; D perhaps matches TRBD2 (5 bases). This CDR3 is built from 13 residues. Per the germline V gene, CDR1 is MNHEY and CDR2 is SMNVEV (reference sequence). V was pared by 8 bases and J by 6 bases, with 15 bases between. Here the CDR3 reads CASVASGYDTQYF. The CDR3 DNA reads as TGTGCCAGCGTCGCGTCGGGGTACGATACGCAGTATTTT.